This record looks at one T cell receptor (beta chain) sequence and its context. With a J-beta primer mix and a sample-barcoded 5' primer, a second PCR ran about 7 to 12 cycles. In TCRdb, the 5' RACE reads were re-called with MiXCR into one record per CDR3 protein. The table has hundreds of thousands of distinct CDR3 sequences, about 30% seen once; the top ten hold 15% to 19%. The sample belongs to a study of blood T cells in healthy people across ages. CDR3 length: 17 amino acids. Germline-derived CDR1 and CDR2 are MDHEN and SYDVKM. Trimming took 7 bases from V and 4 from J; bases not matched to a gene: 11.

The chain links TRBV28 to TRBJ2-5; 14 nucleotides agree with TRBD2. Source material: blood. The clonotype originates from a woman over 75 in good health. The CDR3 reads CASTPGTSGSGGETQYF. As DNA, the CDR3 is TGTGCCAGCACCCCAGGGACTAGCGGGAGTGGAGGAGAGACCCAGTACTTC.